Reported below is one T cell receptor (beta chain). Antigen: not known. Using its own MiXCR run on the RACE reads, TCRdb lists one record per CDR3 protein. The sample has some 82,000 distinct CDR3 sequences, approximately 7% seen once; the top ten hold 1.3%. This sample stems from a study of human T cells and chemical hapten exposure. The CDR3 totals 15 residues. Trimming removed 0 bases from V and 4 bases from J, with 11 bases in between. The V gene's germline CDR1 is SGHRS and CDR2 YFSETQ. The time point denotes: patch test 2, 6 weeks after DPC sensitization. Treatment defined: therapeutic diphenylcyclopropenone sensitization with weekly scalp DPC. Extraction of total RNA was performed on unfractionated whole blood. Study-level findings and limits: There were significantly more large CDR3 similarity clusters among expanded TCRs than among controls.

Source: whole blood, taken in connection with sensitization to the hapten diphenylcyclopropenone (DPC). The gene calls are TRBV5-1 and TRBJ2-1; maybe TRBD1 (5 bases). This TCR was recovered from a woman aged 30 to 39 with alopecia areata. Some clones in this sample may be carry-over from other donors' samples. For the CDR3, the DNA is TGCGCCAGCAGCTTGGCGTGGGGCCGGTACAATGAGCAGTTCTTC. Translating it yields CASSLAWGRYNEQFF.